Shown below are 10 T cell receptor beta chains from a single sample sequenced in a study of cytomegalovirus exposure and HLA in healthy donors. Repertoires were generated with immunoSEQ multiplex PCR, while TCRdb's copy carries only in-frame clones and drops some. The sample shows some 180,000 clones, roughly 86% of them seen only once. Sample: PBMCs. These receptors came from a man between 25 and 39 years old in good health and CMV-seropositive.

The chain links TRBV15 to TRBJ1-2; D gene unclear. CDR3 length: 14 amino acids. Germline loops: CDR1 LNHNV, CDR2 YYDKDF (reference sequence). Trimming stripped 3 bases from V and 6 bases from J, with 14 bases between. CDR3 loop: CATSSALIIDGYTF. The CDR3 DNA reads as TGTGCCACCAGCAGTGCTCTCATAATAGATGGCTACACCTTC.

Written as DNA, the CDR3 is TGTGCCTGGAGTGTAGGGAGTCAAAACATTCAGTACTTC. Its translation: CAWSVGSQNIQYF. The chain is built from TRBV30 and TRBJ2-4; D is possibly TRBD2 (5 bases). Germline V CDR1 and CDR2: GTSNPN, SVGIG (reference sequence). The CDR3 has 13 amino acids. Trimming pared 0 bases from V and 5 bases from J, leaving 8 bases between. Combining the CDR3 with reference TRBV30 and TRBJ2-4 gives the whole variable domain SQTIHQWPATLVQPVGSPLSLECTVEGTSNPNLYWYRQAAGRGLQLLFYSVGIGQISSEVPQNLSASRPQDRQFILSSKKLLLSDSGFYLCAWSVGSQNIQYFGAGTRLSVL.

This clone was counted between two and nine times. This chain joins TRBV5-4 and TRBJ1-1, with D hard to call. The CDR3 is made up of 13 amino acids. From germline, CDR1 is SGHNT and CDR2 YYREEE (reference sequence). V lost 1 base and J 5 bases, leaving 9 bases between the germline ends. CDR3 region: CASSLFGSTEAFF. The CDR3 DNA reads as TGTGCCAGCAGCTTGTTTGGGTCTACTGAAGCTTTCTTT.

V gene TRBV5-1 combines with J gene TRBJ2-3, with TRBD1 matching over 9 bases. Germline lookup yields CDR1 SGHRS and CDR2 YFSETQ. This CDR3 spans 15 amino acids. V dropped 4 bases and J dropped 2; count of bases not matched to a gene: 5. CDR3 amino acids: CASSQRQGDTDTQYF. The CDR3 DNA reads as TGCGCCAGCAGCCAGAGACAGGGGGACACAGATACGCAGTATTTT.

The genes are TRBV5-4 and TRBJ2-1; D is perhaps TRBD1 (5 bases). The CDR3 has 15 amino acids. CDR1 is SGHNT, CDR2 YYREEE, per germline (reference sequence). V was clipped by 4 bases and J by 0 bases, with 11 bases between them. In DNA form, the CDR3 reads TGTGCCAGCAGCCCCGACAGCAGCTCCTACAATGAGCAGTTCTTC. This sequence encodes CASSPDSSSYNEQFF.

The rearrangement uses TRBV6-5 and TRBJ2-7; 9 nucleotides line up with TRBD1. Germline V gives CDR1 MNHEY, CDR2 SVGAGI. The ends lost 3 bases at V and 6 bases at J; junction bases unmatched: 9. The CDR3 is made up of 15 amino acids. The CDR3 is CASSYSGTGSFEQYF. In DNA, the CDR3 is TGTGCCAGCAGTTATTCCGGGACAGGGTCTTTCGAGCAGTACTTC.

This clone was observed once. The chain combines TRBV19 with TRBJ1-1, with D tentatively TRBD1 (6 bases). The germline V gene encodes CDR1 LNHDA and CDR2 SQIVND (reference sequence). The CDR3 has 15 residues. V was cut by 8 bases and J by 3 bases, with 19 bases left in between. DNA of the CDR3: TGTGCCAGTCAAGATCTCAGGGGACCCCACACTGAAGCTTTCTTT. It specifies CASQDLRGPHTEAFF. The full variable domain, its missing parts supplied by reference TRBV19 and TRBJ1-1, is DGGITQSPKYLFRKEGQNVTLSCEQNLNHDAMYWYRQDPGQGLRLIYYSQIVNDFQKGDIAEGYSVSREKKESFPLTVTSAQKNPTAFYLCASQDLRGPHTEAFFGQGTRLTVV.

The chain has TRBV29-1 and TRBJ2-1, with TRBD2 matching over 12 bases. The ends lost 4 bases at V and 4 bases at J; junction bases unmatched: 5. The CDR3 totals 15 residues. In germline, CDR1 is SQVTM, CDR2 ANQGSEA. The chain's CDR3 is CSVVLAGGQYNEQFF. CDR3 coding DNA: TGCAGCGTTGTCCTAGCGGGGGGGCAGTACAATGAGCAGTTCTTC.

The chain recombines TRBV27 with TRBJ2-7, with D possibly being TRBD1 or TRBD2 (6 bases each). The CDR3 extends over 16 amino acids. V was pared by 2 bases and J by 1 base, with 15 bases between. In germline, CDR1 is MNHEY, CDR2 SMNVEV (reference sequence). CDR3 in amino acids: CASSLGGGGGSYEQYF. CDR3 in DNA: TGTGCCAGCAGTTTAGGTGGGGGCGGAGGGTCCTACGAGCAGTACTTC.

The rearrangement links TRBV30 to TRBJ2-7, with a possible D match to TRBD2 (5 bases). This CDR3 region has 12 residues. V dropped 2 bases and J dropped 3 bases, with 8 bases sitting between them. The V gene's germline CDR1 is GTSNPN and CDR2 SVGIG (reference sequence). The CDR3 loop reads CAWSRGLYEQYF. The DNA of the CDR3 is TGTGCCTGGAGTCGGGGTCTCTACGAGCAGTACTTC.